The rows below give T cell receptor beta chains drawn from one sample of a study of T cell responses to AZD1222 COVID-19 vaccine. Profiling relied on immunoSEQ multiplex PCR, and the TCRdb table lists in-frame clones only, not all of them. The repertoire holds tens of thousands of clones, with around 90% as singletons. Specimen: peripheral blood, collected on day 0 of AZD1222 vaccination. These TCRs come from an adult in good health. Both conserved end residues are part of each CDR3. The D gene is left open where the match is weak.

TRBV12-3/TRBV12-4 | TRBD2 | CASRPTSANIQYF
TRBV3-1/TRBV3-2 | TRBD2 | CASSQVTGTTLYNEQFF
TRBV6-5 | NA | CASGGQGNQPQHF
TRBV2 | TRBD1 | CASSGQGWGSGQPQHF
TRBV5-1 | TRBD2 | CASTRLAGVADTQYF
TRBV20-1 | NA | CSASNLKGYGEKLFF
TRBV27 | NA | CASSLSTLNTEAFF
TRBV7-2 | NA | CASSLAAGTTSTDTQYF
TRBV27 | NA | CASSPRGYAEAFF
TRBV28 | NA | CASSSLVEPNQPQHF
TRBV19 | NA | CASSMRGKGNQPQHF
TRBV11-2 | NA | CASSLGFAGGITGF
TRBV11-2 | TRBD1 | CASSLDRGGTDTQYF
TRBV12-3/TRBV12-4 | NA | CASSSNTRYGYTF
TRBV7-9 | NA | CASSLGGTLDEKLFF
TRBV6-2/TRBV6-3 | NA | CASSYSLRLVTGEKLFF
TRBV5-4 | NA | CASPGGASSYNEQFF
TRBV10-1 | NA | CASSEGTVGGAGRETQYF
TRBV19 | NA | CASTTREGNYGYTF
TRBV9 | NA | CASSVERHSTDTQYF
TRBV7-2 | NA | CASSFPNGLNTEAFF
TRBV6-4 | TRBD1 | CASTWTGTNEQFF
TRBV6-4 | TRBD2 | CASSESGLAGSEQYF